The clone carrying this T cell receptor (beta chain) occurred a few times. This specimen belongs to a study of neurological immune-mediated disorders. TCRdb passed the 5' RACE reads through MiXCR, listing each CDR3 protein once. The repertoire includes 75,000 to 80,000 distinct CDR3 sequences, roughly 4.8% of them detected once, and 2% to 2.5% sits in the top ten. This TCR derives from a woman aged 25 to 39 with multiple sclerosis. The sequencing sample was made of PBMCs.

For the CDR3, the DNA is TGTGCCAGTAGGGGGGAAATCGGTGAAAAACTGTTTTTT. It is translated as CASRGEIGEKLFF. The chain couples TRBV19 to TRBJ1-4, with D perhaps matching TRBD1 (5 bases). The ends were cut back, 6 bases at V and 7 bases at J, with 12 bases in the middle. This CDR3 region has 13 residues. Germline values: CDR1 LNHDA, CDR2 SQIVND (reference sequence).